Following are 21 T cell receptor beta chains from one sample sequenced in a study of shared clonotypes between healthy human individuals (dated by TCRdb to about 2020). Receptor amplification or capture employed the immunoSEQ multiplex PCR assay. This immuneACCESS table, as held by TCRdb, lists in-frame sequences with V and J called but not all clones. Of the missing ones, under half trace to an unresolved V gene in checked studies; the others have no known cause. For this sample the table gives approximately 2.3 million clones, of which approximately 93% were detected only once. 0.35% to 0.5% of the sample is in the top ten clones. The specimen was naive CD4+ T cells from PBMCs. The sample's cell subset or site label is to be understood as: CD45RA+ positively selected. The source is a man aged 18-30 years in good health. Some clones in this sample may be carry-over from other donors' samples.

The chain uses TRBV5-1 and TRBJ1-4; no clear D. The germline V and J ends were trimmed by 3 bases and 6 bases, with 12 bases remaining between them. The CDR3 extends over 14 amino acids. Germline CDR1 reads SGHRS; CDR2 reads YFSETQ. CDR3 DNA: TGCGCCAGCAGCTCGACTTACCCCCATGAAAAACTGTTTTTT. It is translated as CASSSTYPHEKLFF.

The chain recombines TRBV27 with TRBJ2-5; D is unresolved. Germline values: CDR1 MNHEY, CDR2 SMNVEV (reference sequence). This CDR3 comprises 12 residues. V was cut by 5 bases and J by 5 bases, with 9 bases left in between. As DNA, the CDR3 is TGTGCCAGCAGTGTCGTCCGGGAGACCCAGTACTTC. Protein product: CASSVVRETQYF.

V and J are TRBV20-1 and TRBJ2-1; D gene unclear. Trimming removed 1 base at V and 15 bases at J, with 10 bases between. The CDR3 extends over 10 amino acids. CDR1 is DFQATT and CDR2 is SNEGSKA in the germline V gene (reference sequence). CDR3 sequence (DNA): TGCAGTGCTAGAGCCCTCTCTGGGTTCTTC. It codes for CSARALSGFF.

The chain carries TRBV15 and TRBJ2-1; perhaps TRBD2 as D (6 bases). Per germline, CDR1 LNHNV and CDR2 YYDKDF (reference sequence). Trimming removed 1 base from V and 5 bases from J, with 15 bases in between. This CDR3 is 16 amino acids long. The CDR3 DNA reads TGTGCCACCAGCAGAGGAGCTGCGCGGGAAAACAATGAGCAGTTCTTC. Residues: CATSRGAARENNEQFF.

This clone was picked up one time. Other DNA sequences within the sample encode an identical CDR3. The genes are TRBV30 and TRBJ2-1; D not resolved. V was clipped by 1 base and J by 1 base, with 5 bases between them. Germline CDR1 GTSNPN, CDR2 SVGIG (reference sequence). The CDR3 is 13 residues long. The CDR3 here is CAWSGGSYNEQFF. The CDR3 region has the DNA TGTGCCTGGAGTGGTGGGTCCTACAATGAGCAGTTCTTC.

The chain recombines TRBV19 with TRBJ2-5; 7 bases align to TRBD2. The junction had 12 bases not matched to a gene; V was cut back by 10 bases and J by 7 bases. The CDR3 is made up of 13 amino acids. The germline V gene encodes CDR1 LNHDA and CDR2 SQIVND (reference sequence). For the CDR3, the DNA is TGTGCCACAGCGCCCGGGGGGAGGGCGACCCAGTACTTC. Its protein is CATAPGGRATQYF. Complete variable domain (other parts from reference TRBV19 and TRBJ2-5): DGGITQSPKYLFRKEGQNVTLSCEQNLNHDAMYWYRQDPGQGLRLIYYSQIVNDFQKGDIAEGYSVSREKKESFPLTVTSAQKNPTAFYLCATAPGGRATQYFGPGTRLLVL.

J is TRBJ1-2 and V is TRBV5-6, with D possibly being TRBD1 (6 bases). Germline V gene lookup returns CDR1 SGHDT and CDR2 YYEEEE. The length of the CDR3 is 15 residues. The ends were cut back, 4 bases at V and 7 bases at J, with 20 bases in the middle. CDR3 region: CASSGRRGRFSGYTF. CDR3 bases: TGTGCCAGCAGCGGCCGGAGGGGGAGATTCTCTGGCTACACCTTC.

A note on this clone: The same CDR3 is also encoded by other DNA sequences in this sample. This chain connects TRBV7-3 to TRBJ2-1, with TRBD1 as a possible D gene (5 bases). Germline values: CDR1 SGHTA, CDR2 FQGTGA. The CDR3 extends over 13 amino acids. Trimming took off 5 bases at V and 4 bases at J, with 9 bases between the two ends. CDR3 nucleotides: TGTGCCAGCAGCCTCGACAGATACAATGAGCAGTTCTTC. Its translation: CASSLDRYNEQFF.

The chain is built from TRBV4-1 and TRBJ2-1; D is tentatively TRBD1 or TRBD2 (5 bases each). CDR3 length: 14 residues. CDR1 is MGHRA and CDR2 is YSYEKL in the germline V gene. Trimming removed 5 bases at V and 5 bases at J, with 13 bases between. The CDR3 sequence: CASSYRDANNEQFF. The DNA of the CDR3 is TGCGCCAGCAGCTACCGGGACGCGAACAATGAGCAGTTCTTC.

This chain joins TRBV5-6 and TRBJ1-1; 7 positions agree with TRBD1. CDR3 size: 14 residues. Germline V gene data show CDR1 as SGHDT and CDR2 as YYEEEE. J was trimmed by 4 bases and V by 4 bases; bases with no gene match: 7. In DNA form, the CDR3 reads TGTGCCAGCAGCATGACAGGGTTAGGCACTGAAGCTTTCTTT. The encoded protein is CASSMTGLGTEAFF.

CDR3 amino acids: CASSWAAGQYNEKLFF. As DNA, the CDR3 is TGCGCCAGCAGCTGGGCCGCCGGACAGTATAATGAAAAACTGTTTTTT. This chain uses TRBV5-1 with TRBJ1-4; perhaps TRBD1 as D (6 bases). The length of the CDR3 is 16 residues. The germline V and J ends were trimmed by 3 bases and 4 bases, with 16 bases remaining between them. Germline loops: CDR1 SGHRS, CDR2 YFSETQ.

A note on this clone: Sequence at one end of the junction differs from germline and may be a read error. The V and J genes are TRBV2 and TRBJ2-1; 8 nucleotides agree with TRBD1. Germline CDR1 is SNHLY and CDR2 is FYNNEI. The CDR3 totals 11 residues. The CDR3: CASSKAGGSFF. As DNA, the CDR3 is TGTGCCAGCAGTAAAGCAGGGGGCTCGTTCTTC.

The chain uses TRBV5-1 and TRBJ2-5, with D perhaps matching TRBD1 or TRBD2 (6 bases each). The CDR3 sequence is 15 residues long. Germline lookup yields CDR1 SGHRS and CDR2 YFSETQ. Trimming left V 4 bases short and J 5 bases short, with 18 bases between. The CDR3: CASSPLEGGMETQYF. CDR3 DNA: TGCGCCAGCAGCCCTTTGGAAGGGGGGATGGAGACCCAGTACTTC.

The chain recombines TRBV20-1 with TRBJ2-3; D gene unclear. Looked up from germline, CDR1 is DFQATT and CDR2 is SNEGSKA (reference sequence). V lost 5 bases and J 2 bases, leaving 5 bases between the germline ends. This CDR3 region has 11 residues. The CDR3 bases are TGCAGTGCTGATAACACAGATACGCAGTATTTT. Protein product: CSADNTDTQYF.

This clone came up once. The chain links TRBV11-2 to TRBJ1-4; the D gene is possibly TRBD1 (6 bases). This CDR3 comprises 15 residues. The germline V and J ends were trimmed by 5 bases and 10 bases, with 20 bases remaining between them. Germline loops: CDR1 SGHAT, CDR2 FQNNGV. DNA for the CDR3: TGTGCCAGCAGCCCCCCCCGAGGGGGGAGGGGAAAACTGTTTTTT. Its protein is CASSPPRGGRGKLFF. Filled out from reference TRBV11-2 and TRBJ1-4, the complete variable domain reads EAGVAQSPRYKIIEKRQSVAFWCNPISGHATLYWYQQILGQGPKLLIQFQNNGVVDDSQLPKDRFSAERLKGVDSTLKIQPAKLEDSAVYLCASSPPRGGRGKLFFGSGTQLSVL.

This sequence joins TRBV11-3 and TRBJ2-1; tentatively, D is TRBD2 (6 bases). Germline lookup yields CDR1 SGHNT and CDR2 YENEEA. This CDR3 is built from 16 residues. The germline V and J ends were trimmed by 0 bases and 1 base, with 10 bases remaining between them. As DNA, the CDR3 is TGTGCCAGCAGCTTAGAGGGGACTCAGTCCTACAATGAGCAGTTCTTC. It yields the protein CASSLEGTQSYNEQFF.

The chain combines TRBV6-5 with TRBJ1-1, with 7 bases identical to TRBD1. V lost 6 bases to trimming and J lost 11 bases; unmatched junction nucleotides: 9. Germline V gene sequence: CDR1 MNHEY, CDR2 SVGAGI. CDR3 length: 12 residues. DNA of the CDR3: TGTGCCAGCAGCTCAACAGGGGCTAGGGCTTTCTTT. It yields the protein CASSSTGARAFF.

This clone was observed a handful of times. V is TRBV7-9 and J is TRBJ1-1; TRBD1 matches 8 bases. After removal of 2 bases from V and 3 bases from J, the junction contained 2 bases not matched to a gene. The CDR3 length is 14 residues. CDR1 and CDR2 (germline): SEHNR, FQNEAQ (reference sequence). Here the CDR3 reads CASSLHRGDTEAFF. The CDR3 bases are TGTGCCAGCAGCTTACACAGGGGGGACACTGAAGCTTTCTTT.

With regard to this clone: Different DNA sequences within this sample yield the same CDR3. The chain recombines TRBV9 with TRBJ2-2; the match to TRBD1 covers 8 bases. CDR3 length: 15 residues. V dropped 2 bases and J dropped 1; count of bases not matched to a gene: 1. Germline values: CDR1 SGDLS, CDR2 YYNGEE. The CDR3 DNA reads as TGTGCCAGCAGCGTGGGGACAGGGAACACCGGGGAGCTGTTTTTT. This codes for CASSVGTGNTGELFF. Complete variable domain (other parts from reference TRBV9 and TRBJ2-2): DSGVTQTPKHLITATGQRVTLRCSPRSGDLSVYWYQQSLDQGLQFLIQYYNGEERAKGNILERFSAQQFPDLHSELNLSSLELGDSALYFCASSVGTGNTGELFFGEGSRLTVL.

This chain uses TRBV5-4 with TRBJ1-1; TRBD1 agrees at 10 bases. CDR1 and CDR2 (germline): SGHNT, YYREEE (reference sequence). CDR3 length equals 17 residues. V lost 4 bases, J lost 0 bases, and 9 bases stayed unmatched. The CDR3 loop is CASSRGTGAGMNTEAFF. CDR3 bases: TGTGCCAGCAGCCGTGGGACAGGGGCTGGGATGAACACTGAAGCTTTCTTT. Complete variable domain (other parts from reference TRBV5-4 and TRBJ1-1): ETGVTQSPTHLIKTRGQQVTLRCSSQSGHNTVSWYQQALGQGPQFIFQYYREEENGRGNFPPRFSGLQFPNYSSELNVNALELDDSALYLCASSRGTGAGMNTEAFFGQGTRLTVV.

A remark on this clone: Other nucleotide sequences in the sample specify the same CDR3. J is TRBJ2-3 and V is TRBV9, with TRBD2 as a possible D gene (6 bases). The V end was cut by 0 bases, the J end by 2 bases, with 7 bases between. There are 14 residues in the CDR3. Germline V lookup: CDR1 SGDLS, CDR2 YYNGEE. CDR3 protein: CASSVEGLTDTQYF. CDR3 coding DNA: TGTGCCAGCAGCGTAGAGGGACTCACAGATACGCAGTATTTT.